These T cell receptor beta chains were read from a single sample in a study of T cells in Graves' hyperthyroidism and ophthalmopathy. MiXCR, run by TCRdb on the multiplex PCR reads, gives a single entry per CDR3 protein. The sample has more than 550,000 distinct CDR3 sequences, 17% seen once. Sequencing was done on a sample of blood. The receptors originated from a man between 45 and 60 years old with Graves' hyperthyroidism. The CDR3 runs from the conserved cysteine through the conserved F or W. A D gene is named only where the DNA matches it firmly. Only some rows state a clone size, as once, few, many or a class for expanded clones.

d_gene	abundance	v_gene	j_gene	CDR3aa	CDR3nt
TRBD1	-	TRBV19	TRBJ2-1	CASSMGWDRVRDEQFF	TGTGCCAGTAGTATGGGATGGGACAGGGTGAGAGATGAGCAGTTCTTC
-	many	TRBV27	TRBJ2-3	CASSFTTPSTDTQYF	TGTGCCAGCAGTTTTACCACACCTAGCACAGATACGCAGTATTTT
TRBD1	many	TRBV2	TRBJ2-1	CASKQTGLMSYNEQFF	TGTGCCAGCAAACAGACAGGGCTTATGTCCTACAATGAGCAGTTCTTC
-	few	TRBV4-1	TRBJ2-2	CASSQASNTGELFF	TGCGCCAGCAGCCAAGCCTCGAACACCGGGGAGCTGTTTTTT
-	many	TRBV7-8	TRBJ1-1	CASSSHGGGGTEAFF	TGTGCCAGCAGCTCCCATGGGGGAGGGGGAACTGAAGCTTTCTTT
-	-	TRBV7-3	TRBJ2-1	CASSLTGTGNEQFF	TGTGCCAGCAGCTTAACGGGGACTGGCAATGAGCAGTTCTTC
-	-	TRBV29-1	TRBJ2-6	CSASGTGANVLTF	TGCAGCGCTTCAGGAACCGGGGCCAACGTCCTGACTTTC
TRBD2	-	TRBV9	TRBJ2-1	CASSTIRRLAGPHEQFF	TGTGCCAGCAGCACCATTAGGCGACTAGCGGGACCCCATGAGCAGTTCTTC
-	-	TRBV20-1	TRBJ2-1	CSARRLSYNEQFF	TGCAGTGCTAGACGGCTCTCCTACAATGAGCAGTTCTTC
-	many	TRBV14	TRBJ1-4	CASSQEGWGKLFF	TGTGCCAGCAGCCAAGAAGGGTGGGGAAAACTGTTTTTT
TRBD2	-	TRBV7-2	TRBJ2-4	CASSLAGGDGIQYF	TGTGCCAGCAGCTTAGCGGGAGGGGATGGCATTCAGTACTTC
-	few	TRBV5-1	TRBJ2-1	CASSLAVDLYNEQFF	TGCGCCAGCAGCTTGGCCGTGGACCTTTACAATGAGCAGTTCTTC
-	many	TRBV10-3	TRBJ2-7	CAISEETGTPAYEQYF	TGTGCCATCAGTGAGGAAACCGGGACACCCGCCTACGAGCAGTACTTC
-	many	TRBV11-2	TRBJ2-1	CASSRGLLSAMEQFF	TGTGCCAGCAGCCGCGGACTCCTCTCGGCAATGGAGCAGTTCTTC
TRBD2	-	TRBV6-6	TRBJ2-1	CASSYRREGRNEQFF	TGTGCCAGCAGTTACCGGCGGGAGGGCCGCAATGAGCAGTTCTTC
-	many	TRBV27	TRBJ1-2	CASSLDPPGLNLDGYTF	TGTGCCAGCAGTTTAGACCCCCCGGGACTCAACCTTGATGGCTACACCTTC
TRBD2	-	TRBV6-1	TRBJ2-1	CASTLAGVDEQFF	TGTGCCAGCACCTTAGCGGGAGTCGATGAGCAGTTCTTC
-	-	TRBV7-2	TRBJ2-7	CASSLGRGVAYEQYF	TGTGCCAGCAGCTTAGGGCGCGGGGTAGCCTACGAGCAGTACTTC
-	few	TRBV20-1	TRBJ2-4	CSARGGYSVAKNIQYF	TGCAGTGCTAGAGGGGGCTATAGCGTGGCCAAAAACATTCAGTACTTC
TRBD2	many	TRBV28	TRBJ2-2	CASRGLAGGPENTGELFF	TGTGCCAGCAGGGGACTAGCGGGAGGGCCGGAGAACACCGGGGAGCTGTTTTTT
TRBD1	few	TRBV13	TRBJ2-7	CASSLGDRVDYEQYF	TGTGCCAGCAGCTTAGGGGACAGGGTGGACTACGAGCAGTACTTC
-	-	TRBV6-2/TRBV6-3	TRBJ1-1	CASSPRAGNSEAFF	TGTGCCAGCAGCCCCCGGGCGGGGAATTCTGAAGCTTTCTTT
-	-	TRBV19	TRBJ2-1	CAGSLGSYNEQFF	TGTGCCGGTAGTCTAGGATCCTACAATGAGCAGTTCTTC
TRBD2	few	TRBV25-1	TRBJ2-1	CASNPKAGPPGNEQFF	TGTGCCAGCAATCCAAAAGCGGGGCCTCCTGGTAATGAGCAGTTCTTC
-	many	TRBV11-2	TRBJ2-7	CASSLVQSRSYEQYF	TGTGCCAGCAGCTTAGTTCAGAGCCGCTCCTACGAGCAGTACTTC
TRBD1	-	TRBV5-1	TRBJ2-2	CASSLEGTGNTGELFF	TGCGCCAGCAGCTTGGAGGGGACAGGGAACACCGGGGAGCTGTTTTTT
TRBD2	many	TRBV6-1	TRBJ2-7	CASRIAGGYYEQYF	TGTGCCAGCAGAATAGCGGGAGGGTACTACGAGCAGTACTTC
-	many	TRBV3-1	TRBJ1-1	CASSQQGSTEAFF	TGTGCCAGCAGTCAACAGGGATCCACTGAAGCTTTCTTT
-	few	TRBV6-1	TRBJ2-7	CASSLLRPPYEQYF	TGTGCCAGCAGTCTTCTCCGACCTCCCTACGAGCAGTACTTC
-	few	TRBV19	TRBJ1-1	CASSREGSGTEAFF	TGTGCCAGTAGTAGGGAGGGATCGGGCACTGAAGCTTTCTTT
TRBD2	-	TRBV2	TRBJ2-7	CASSRTSGRVHEQYF	TGTGCCAGCAGCCGCACTAGCGGGAGAGTACACGAGCAGTACTTC
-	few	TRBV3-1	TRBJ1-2	CASSPLGVPGGYTF	TGTGCCAGCAGCCCACTAGGGGTCCCGGGTGGCTACACCTTC
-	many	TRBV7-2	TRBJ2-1	CASSLDYPYNEQFF	TGTGCCAGCAGCCTGGACTACCCCTACAATGAGCAGTTCTTC
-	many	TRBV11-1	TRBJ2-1	CASRASGTYNEQFF	TGTGCCAGCAGGGCGAGTGGGACCTACAATGAGCAGTTCTTC
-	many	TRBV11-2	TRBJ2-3	CASSSPGARTDTQYF	TGTGCCAGCAGCTCGCCCGGGGCCCGCACAGATACGCAGTATTTT
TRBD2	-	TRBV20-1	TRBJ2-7	CSAREMAGGSYEQYF	TGCAGTGCTAGAGAGATGGCGGGAGGCTCCTACGAGCAGTACTTC
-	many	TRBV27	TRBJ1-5	CASSLGGGDQPQHF	TGTGCCAGCAGTTTAGGTGGAGGGGATCAGCCCCAGCATTTT
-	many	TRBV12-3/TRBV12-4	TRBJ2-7	CASSSETLGQYF	TGTGCCAGCAGTTCTGAAACGTTGGGGCAGTACTTC
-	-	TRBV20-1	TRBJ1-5	CSASRLGLSNQPQHF	TGCAGTGCTAGTAGACTTGGTCTAAGCAATCAGCCCCAGCATTTT
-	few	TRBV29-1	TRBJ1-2	CSVETGGYGYTF	TGCAGCGTAGAGACGGGCGGCTATGGCTACACCTTC
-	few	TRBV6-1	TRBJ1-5	CASSRRQTNQPQHF	TGTGCCAGCAGTCGTAGACAGACGAATCAGCCCCAGCATTTT
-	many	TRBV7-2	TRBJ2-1	CASIQNTGLPYNEQFF	TGTGCCAGCATCCAAAATACGGGCCTACCGTACAATGAGCAGTTCTTC
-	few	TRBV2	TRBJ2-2	CASSFRRILTAGELFF	TGTGCCAGCAGTTTTCGACGTATTCTAACGGCCGGGGAGCTGTTTTTT